The rows below give T cell receptor beta chains drawn from one sample of a study of beta chain features in type 1 diabetes. Assay used: immunoSEQ multiplex PCR; TCRdb lists only in-frame clones, some missing. The profile shows approximately 160,000 clones, roughly 59% of them singletons. The sample comprised naive CD4+ T cells from blood. These receptors originate from a man under 40 with type 1 diabetes. Both conserved end residues are part of each CDR3. Each record gives: CDR3 DNA, CDR3 protein, V gene, clone size, J gene, D gene. A D gene is named only where the DNA matches it firmly. Size tells how often a clone was seen (once, few, many) or the class of an expanded clone, and some rows leave it out.

CDR3nt: TGTGCCAGCGGCGGGTGGACATACACAGATACGCAGTATTTT
CDR3aa: CASGGWTYTDTQYF
v_gene: TRBV2
abundance: few
j_gene: TRBJ2-3
d_gene: -

CDR3nt: TGCAGCGCAGAACTAGCGGGGGCAGATACGCAGTATTTT
CDR3aa: CSAELAGADTQYF
v_gene: TRBV29-1
abundance: -
j_gene: TRBJ2-3
d_gene: TRBD2

CDR3nt: TGTGCCTGGAGTGTCTCGGGGTTGAGTTCGTCTAGAAACACCATATATTTT
CDR3aa: CAWSVSGLSSSRNTIYF
v_gene: TRBV30
abundance: -
j_gene: TRBJ1-3
d_gene: -

CDR3nt: TGCAGCGTGCTGACTACCGGGACAGGGTCTTCAAATACGCAGTATTTT
CDR3aa: CSVLTTGTGSSNTQYF
v_gene: TRBV29-1
abundance: few
j_gene: TRBJ2-3
d_gene: TRBD1

CDR3nt: TGCAGCGTTCTCAGGCAGAACACTGAAGCTTTCTTT
CDR3aa: CSVLRQNTEAFF
v_gene: TRBV29-1
abundance: -
j_gene: TRBJ1-1
d_gene: -

CDR3nt: TGTGCCAGCACGACAATGAACACTGAAGCTTTCTTT
CDR3aa: CASTTMNTEAFF
v_gene: TRBV7-9
abundance: -
j_gene: TRBJ1-1
d_gene: -

CDR3nt: TGCAGTGCTAGTTTAATCGACAGGGAGCTTTTT
CDR3aa: CSASLIDRELF
v_gene: TRBV20-1
abundance: -
j_gene: TRBJ2-2
d_gene: TRBD1

CDR3nt: TGTGCCAGCAGCTGGGGACTAGCGGTAGATACGCAGTATTTT
CDR3aa: CASSWGLAVDTQYF
v_gene: TRBV7-2
abundance: -
j_gene: TRBJ2-3
d_gene: TRBD2

CDR3nt: TGTGCCAGCAGCTCGTCGCAGGGCTCTAATGAAAAACTGTTTTTT
CDR3aa: CASSSSQGSNEKLFF
v_gene: TRBV5-6
abundance: -
j_gene: TRBJ1-4
d_gene: -

CDR3nt: TGCAGCGTTGAGAACAGGGAGACGCAGTATTTT
CDR3aa: CSVENRETQYF
v_gene: TRBV29-1
abundance: few
j_gene: TRBJ2-3
d_gene: -

CDR3nt: TGTGCCAGCAGCCAGGGGGGCCCTGGGGCCAACGTCCTGACTTTC
CDR3aa: CASSQGGPGANVLTF
v_gene: TRBV7-2
abundance: -
j_gene: TRBJ2-6
d_gene: -

CDR3nt: TGCGCCAGCAGCTTGGAGGGAGATACGCAGTATTTT
CDR3aa: CASSLEGDTQYF
v_gene: TRBV5-1
abundance: -
j_gene: TRBJ2-3
d_gene: -

CDR3nt: TGTGCTAGTGGTTTGGTAAGCAGGGAAGGCATTCAGTACTTC
CDR3aa: CASGLVSREGIQYF
v_gene: TRBV12-5
abundance: -
j_gene: TRBJ2-4
d_gene: -

CDR3nt: TGCAGCGTTTACAGGGGCTGGGACTATGGCTACACCTTC
CDR3aa: CSVYRGWDYGYTF
v_gene: TRBV29-1
abundance: -
j_gene: TRBJ1-2
d_gene: TRBD1

CDR3nt: TGTGCCAGCAGCCCCGAAAGAGTCCGCACAGATACGCAGTATTTT
CDR3aa: CASSPERVRTDTQYF
v_gene: TRBV9
abundance: -
j_gene: TRBJ2-3
d_gene: -

CDR3nt: TGCAGCGGGGGACTAGTGGGTGGCACAGATACGCAGTATTTT
CDR3aa: CSGGLVGGTDTQYF
v_gene: TRBV29-1
abundance: -
j_gene: TRBJ2-3
d_gene: TRBD2

CDR3nt: TGTGCCAGCAGCTTCCAGGGGACAGATACGCAGTATTTT
CDR3aa: CASSFQGTDTQYF
v_gene: TRBV13
abundance: -
j_gene: TRBJ2-3
d_gene: -

CDR3nt: TGTGCCAGAGGGGCAGGTGGGAATTCACCCCTCCACTTT
CDR3aa: CARGAGGNSPLHF
v_gene: TRBV30
abundance: few
j_gene: TRBJ1-6
d_gene: -

CDR3nt: TGTGCCAGCTCACCCTACGCCGAAGGCCGTGAAGGGACCCAGTACTTC
CDR3aa: CASSPYAEGREGTQYF
v_gene: TRBV18
abundance: -
j_gene: TRBJ2-5
d_gene: -

CDR3nt: TGCAGCGTTGCCGGTCAGGACGGTTCACCCCTCCACTTT
CDR3aa: CSVAGQDGSPLHF
v_gene: TRBV29-1
abundance: few
j_gene: TRBJ1-6
d_gene: -

CDR3nt: TGTGCCAGTAGTATCGACTACGTTACGCAGTATTTT
CDR3aa: CASSIDYVTQYF
v_gene: TRBV19
abundance: -
j_gene: TRBJ2-3
d_gene: -

CDR3nt: TGTGCCAGCTCACCGGGACAGGGGACCACAGATACGCAGTATTTT
CDR3aa: CASSPGQGTTDTQYF
v_gene: TRBV18
abundance: -
j_gene: TRBJ2-3
d_gene: TRBD1

CDR3nt: TGTGCCAGCAGCGCGGGAGGAGGGGTGGATAATTCACCCCTCCACTTT
CDR3aa: CASSAGGGVDNSPLHF
v_gene: TRBV9
abundance: -
j_gene: TRBJ1-6
d_gene: -

CDR3nt: TGTGCCAGCAGCGGTCCGACTGGGGACACCGGGGAGCTGTTTTTT
CDR3aa: CASSGPTGDTGELFF
v_gene: TRBV9
abundance: -
j_gene: TRBJ2-2
d_gene: -